These 8 T cell receptor beta chains originate from one sample sequenced in a study of T cells in Graves' hyperthyroidism and ophthalmopathy. Researchers took RNA transcripts and amplified the TCR beta CDR3 regions from them. When the TCR CDR3 underwent first-round RT-PCR, the HTBI primer set was used. TCRdb itself ran the multiplex PCR reads through MiXCR, one entry per CDR3 protein. The data contain about 570,000 distinct CDR3 sequences, about half of them seen just once; the ten biggest clones take up roughly 19%. What was sequenced was peripheral blood or thyroid tissue (not recorded which). These receptors were obtained from an adult woman with Graves' disease, either hyperthyroidism or ophthalmopathy (not recorded which).

This clonotype was recorded at least ten times. The rearrangement links TRBV18 to TRBJ2-5; possibly TRBD2 for D (5 bases). CDR1 KGHSH and CDR2 LQKENI come from the germline V gene. CDR3 length: 14 amino acids. V was shortened by 3 bases and J by 5 bases, with 13 bases between the two germline ends. The CDR3 DNA reads TGTGCCAGCTCACCCCCACTAGTGTTGGAGACCCAGTACTTC. Protein sequence: CASSPPLVLETQYF.

The CDR3 protein is CSERAVDSNQPQHF. DNA of the CDR3: TGCAGTGAACGGGCGGTGGATAGCAATCAGCCCCAGCATTTT. This rearrangement joins TRBV20-1 to TRBJ1-5; D not resolved. The CDR3 extends over 14 amino acids. V was cut by 7 bases and J by 0 bases, with 13 bases left in between. CDR1 DFQATT and CDR2 SNEGSKA come from the germline V gene (reference sequence).

This clonotype was counted many times. This chain links TRBV15 with TRBJ1-1; D is undetermined. The V end lost 8 bases, the J end lost 7 bases, and 20 bases lay between the germline ends. The CDR3 consists of 14 residues. Germline V gene data show CDR1 as LNHNV and CDR2 as YYDKDF (reference sequence). CDR3 loop: CATQLPGTRDEAFF. CDR3 sequence (DNA): TGTGCCACCCAATTACCGGGCACACGGGATGAAGCTTTCTTT.

Concerning this clonotype itself: It is likely a read error, because the conserved phenylalanine at the end of the CDR3 is missing. Because the CDR3's place on the DNA is in doubt, the DNA is left out and the CDR3 is given as listed by TCRdb. This chain connects TRBV20-1 to TRBJ1-3. 10 amino acids form the CDR3, both terminal residues included. The germline V gene has CDR1 DFQATT and CDR2 SNEGSKA (reference sequence). CDR3 sequence reads: CSAGLAGETT.

CDR3 DNA: TGTGCCAGCAGCACCTCCCCGGGGCCTCTCGAGCAGTACTTC. Encoded protein: CASSTSPGPLEQYF. The rearrangement uses TRBV7-6 and TRBJ2-7, with D perhaps given as TRBD1 or TRBD2 (5 bases each). CDR3 length: 14 amino acids. Germline V gene sequence: CDR1 SGHVS, CDR2 FNYEAQ. Trimming shortened V by 5 bases and J by 6 bases, and 17 bases separated the two germline ends.

A few counts support this clonotype. The genes are TRBV6-5 and TRBJ2-7; 7 bases agree with TRBD2. Trimming took 6 bases from V and 3 from J; bases not matched to a gene: 8. This CDR3 comprises 14 residues. CDR1 is MNHEY, CDR2 SVGAGI, per germline. CDR3 protein: CASSFGGGSYEQYF. The CDR3 nucleotides read TGTGCCAGCAGCTTTGGGGGGGGAAGCTACGAGCAGTACTTC.

This clonotype has just a few counts. The chain uses TRBV29-1 and TRBJ2-3; D unclear. The CDR3 extends over 10 amino acids. The V end was cut by 3 bases, the J end by 5 bases, with 3 bases between. Germline CDR1 SQVTM, CDR2 ANQGSEA. CDR3 region: CSVDVDTQYF. CDR3 DNA sequence: TGCAGCGTTGATGTAGATACGCAGTATTTT.

Comment on this clonotype: The final CDR3 position lacks the conserved phenylalanine or tryptophan, pointing to a likely read error. V usage is TRBV20-1 and J usage is TRBJ1-2, with TRBD1 matching 7 bases. Germline loops: CDR1 DFQATT, CDR2 SNEGSKA (reference sequence). Unmatched junction bases numbered 15, after V lost 5 bases and J lost 6 bases. This CDR3 is 15 amino acids long. CDR3 loop: CSAGVALTGYHGYTL. The CDR3 DNA is TGCAGTGCTGGAGTAGCCTTGACAGGGTACCATGGCTACACCCTC.